This T cell receptor (beta chain) stems from a study of blood T cell repertoires in COVID-19. The wider study: Acute and convalescent COVID-19 samples came from the United States, Italy and Spain. T cells, B-cell-depleted T cells, or PBMCs provided the cDNA or gDNA that served as material.

Germline V lookup: CDR1 LGHNT, CDR2 FRNRAP. The CDR3 runs to 15 residues. V was trimmed by 6 bases and J by 1 base, leaving 15 bases between them. Original processing notes: Amplification of reference gene primers provided the estimated nucleated cell counts. Assay: immunoSEQ multiplex PCR; the TCRdb copy retains only in-frame clones and omits some. That table is the source of V, J and clone size, and D and trimming were worked out from the DNA. The sample has roughly 200,000 clones, around 90% seen once. Sequencing was done on a sample of peripheral blood. This rearrangement joins TRBV12-5 to TRBJ2-5, with D possibly being TRBD2 (6 bases). The clonotype was recovered from a man aged 35-49 years with active or convalescent COVID-19. The CDR3 protein is CASGSNLALQETQYF. The CDR3, as DNA: TGTGCTAGTGGGAGTAACCTAGCGCTCCAAGAGACCCAGTACTTC.